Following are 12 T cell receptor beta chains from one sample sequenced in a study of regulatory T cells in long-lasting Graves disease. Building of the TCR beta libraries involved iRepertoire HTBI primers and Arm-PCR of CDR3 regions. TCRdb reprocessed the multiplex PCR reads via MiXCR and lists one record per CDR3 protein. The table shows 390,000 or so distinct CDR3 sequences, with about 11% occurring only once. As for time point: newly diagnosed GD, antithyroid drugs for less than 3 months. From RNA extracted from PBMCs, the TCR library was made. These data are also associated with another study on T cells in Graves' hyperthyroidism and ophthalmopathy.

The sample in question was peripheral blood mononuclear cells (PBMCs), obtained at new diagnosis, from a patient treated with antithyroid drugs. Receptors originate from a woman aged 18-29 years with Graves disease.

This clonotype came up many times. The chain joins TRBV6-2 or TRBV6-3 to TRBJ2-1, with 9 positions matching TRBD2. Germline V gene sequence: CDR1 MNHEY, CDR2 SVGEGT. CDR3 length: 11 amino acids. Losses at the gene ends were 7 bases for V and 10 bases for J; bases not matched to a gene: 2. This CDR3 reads CASTLAGEQFF. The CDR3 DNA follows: TGTGCCAGCACCCTAGCGGGGGAGCAGTTCTTC.

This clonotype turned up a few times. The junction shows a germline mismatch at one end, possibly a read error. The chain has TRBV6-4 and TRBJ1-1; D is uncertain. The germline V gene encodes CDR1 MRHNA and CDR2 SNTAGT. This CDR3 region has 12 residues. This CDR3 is CASSYSWAEAFF. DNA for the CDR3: TGTGCCAGCAGTTACTCATGGGCTGAAGCTTTCTTT.

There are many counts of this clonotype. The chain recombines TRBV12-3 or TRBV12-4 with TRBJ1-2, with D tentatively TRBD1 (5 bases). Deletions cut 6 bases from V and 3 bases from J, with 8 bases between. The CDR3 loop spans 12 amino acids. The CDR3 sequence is CASRGVDYGYTF. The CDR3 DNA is TGTGCCAGCAGAGGGGTTGACTATGGCTACACCTTC.

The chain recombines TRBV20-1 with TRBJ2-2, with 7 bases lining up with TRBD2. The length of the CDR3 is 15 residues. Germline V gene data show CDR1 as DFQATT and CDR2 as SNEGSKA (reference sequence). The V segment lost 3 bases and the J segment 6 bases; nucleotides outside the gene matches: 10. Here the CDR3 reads CSASPTGGLAGELFF. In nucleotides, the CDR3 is TGCAGTGCTAGTCCCACGGGAGGACTGGCCGGGGAGCTGTTTTTT.

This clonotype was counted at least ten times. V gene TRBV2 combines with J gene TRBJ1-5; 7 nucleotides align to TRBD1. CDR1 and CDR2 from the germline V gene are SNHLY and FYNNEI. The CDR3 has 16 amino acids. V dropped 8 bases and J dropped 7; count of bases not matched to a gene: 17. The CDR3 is CASWDSARGRGQPQHF. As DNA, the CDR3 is TGTGCCAGCTGGGACAGCGCGCGGGGTAGGGGGCAGCCCCAGCATTTT.

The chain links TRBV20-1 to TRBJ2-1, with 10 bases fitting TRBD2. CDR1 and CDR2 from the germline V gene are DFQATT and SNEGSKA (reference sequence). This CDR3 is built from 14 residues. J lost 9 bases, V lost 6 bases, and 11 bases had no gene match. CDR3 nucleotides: TGCAGTGCCAGCGGGAGGGCCGAAGGCCCTGAGCAGTTCTTC. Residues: CSASGRAEGPEQFF.

In DNA, the CDR3 is TGTGCCAGTAGTGGGGGGGTGACAGGGTCTTGGAACACTGAAGCTTTCTTT. Translating gives CASSGGVTGSWNTEAFF. The chain links TRBV19 to TRBJ1-1, with TRBD1 matching 7 bases. Germline values: CDR1 LNHDA, CDR2 SQIVND (reference sequence). Germline trimming cut 5 bases from V and 1 base from J; bases unmatched to any gene: 13. The CDR3 is 17 amino acids.

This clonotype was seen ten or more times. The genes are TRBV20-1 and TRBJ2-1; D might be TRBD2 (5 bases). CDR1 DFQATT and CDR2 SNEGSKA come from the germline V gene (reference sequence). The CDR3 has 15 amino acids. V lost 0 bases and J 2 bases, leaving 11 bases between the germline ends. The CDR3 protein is CSARESKRPYNEQFF. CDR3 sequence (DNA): TGCAGTGCTAGAGAGTCTAAGCGGCCCTACAATGAGCAGTTCTTC.

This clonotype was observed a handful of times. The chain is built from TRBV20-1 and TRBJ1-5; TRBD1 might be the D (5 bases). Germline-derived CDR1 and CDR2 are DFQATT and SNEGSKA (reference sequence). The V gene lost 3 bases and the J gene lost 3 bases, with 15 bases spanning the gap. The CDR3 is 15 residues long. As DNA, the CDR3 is TGCAGTGCTAGGGTACAGACAGCTCCCAATCAGCCCCAGCATTTT. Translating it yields CSARVQTAPNQPQHF.

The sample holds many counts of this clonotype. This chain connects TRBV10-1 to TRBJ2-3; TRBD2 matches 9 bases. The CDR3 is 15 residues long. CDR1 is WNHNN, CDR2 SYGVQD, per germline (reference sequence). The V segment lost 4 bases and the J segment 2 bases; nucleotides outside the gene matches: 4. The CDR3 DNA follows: TGCGCCAGCAGTGTGGCGGGAGGGCTCACAGATACGCAGTATTTT. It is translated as CASSVAGGLTDTQYF.

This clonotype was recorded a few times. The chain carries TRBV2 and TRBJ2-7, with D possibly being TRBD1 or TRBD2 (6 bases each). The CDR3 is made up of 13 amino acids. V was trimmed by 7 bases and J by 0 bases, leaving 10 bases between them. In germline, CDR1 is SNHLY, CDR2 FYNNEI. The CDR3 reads CASIGGFSYEQYV. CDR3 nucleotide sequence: TGTGCCAGCATCGGGGGCTTCTCCTACGAGCAGTACGTC.

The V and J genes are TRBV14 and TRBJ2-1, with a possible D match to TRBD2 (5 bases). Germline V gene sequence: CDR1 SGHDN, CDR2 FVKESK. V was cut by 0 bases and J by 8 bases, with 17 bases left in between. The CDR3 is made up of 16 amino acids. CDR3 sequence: CASSQDHRTLRDEQFF. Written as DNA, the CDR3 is TGTGCCAGCAGCCAAGATCATAGGACTCTACGGGATGAGCAGTTCTTC.